This entry describes one TCR beta chain. Its antigen is as yet unknown. V was cut by 2 bases and J by 7 bases, with 18 bases left in between. This CDR3 contains 15 residues. Germline V lookup: CDR1 SEHNR, CDR2 FQNEAQ (reference sequence). This sample is part of a study of shared clonotypes between healthy human individuals. General study findings and limits: In contrast to clonotypes shared by all four donors, non-shared clonotypes had lower generation probabilities.

Subsets obtained from CD4+ cells comprised CD45RA+ naive and CD45RA-negative memory cells. A deep-level run was used for the assay. Sequencing used immunoSEQ multiplex PCR; TCRdb keeps in-frame clones, though not all of them. The sample consists of approximately 1.4 million clones, 95% to 99% of them appearing once. The sequenced sample consisted of naive CD4+ T cells sorted from blood. Described subset: CD45RA+ positively selected. The rearrangement links TRBV7-9 to TRBJ2-7, with D tentatively TRBD2 (6 bases). The receptor was isolated from a man aged 30 to 45 in good health. The CDR3 DNA is TGTGCCAGCAGCTTAACCGGGACTCACGGTGGGGAGCAGTACTTC. Its protein is CASSLTGTHGGEQYF.